Below, 10 T cell receptor beta chains from the same sample are listed, as sequenced in a study of blood T cell repertoires in COVID-19. The protocol was immunoSEQ multiplex PCR, while the TCRdb copy is restricted to in-frame clones and leaves out a portion. This table holds about 120,000 clones, roughly 83% found once. Source material: peripheral blood. These receptors were collected from a man in his forties with active or convalescent COVID-19.

This clone was observed a handful of times. The chain combines TRBV5-1 with TRBJ1-2; D is unresolved. CDR1 and CDR2 from the germline V gene are SGHRS and YFSETQ. V was trimmed by 3 bases and J by 6 bases, leaving 15 bases between them. There are 14 residues in the CDR3. The CDR3 reads CASSSQDLRNGYTF. CDR3 bases: TGCGCCAGCAGCTCGCAGGATTTAAGAAATGGCTACACCTTC.

The rearrangement links TRBV4-1 to TRBJ1-2, with D possibly TRBD1 on 5 matching bases. The CDR3 has 13 amino acids. Germline loops: CDR1 MGHRA, CDR2 YSYEKL. V shed 0 bases and J shed 6 bases, with 8 bases lying between them. The CDR3, as DNA: TGCGCCAGCAGCCAAGAAACAGGCAATGGCTACACCTTC. This translates into CASSQETGNGYTF.

This clone has a handful of counts. The chain combines TRBV5-4 with TRBJ1-1; D remains ambiguous. The germline V and J ends were trimmed by 4 bases and 0 bases, with 7 bases remaining between them. CDR3 length: 13 residues. Germline assignment: CDR1 SGHNT and CDR2 YYREEE (reference sequence). CDR3 sequence (DNA): TGTGCCAGCAGCCATGTTTTGAACACTGAAGCTTTCTTT. Translation: CASSHVLNTEAFF.

The rearrangement uses TRBV12-3 or TRBV12-4 and TRBJ2-7, with D unresolved. Trimming stripped 3 bases from V and 6 bases from J, with 9 bases between. This CDR3 region has 12 residues. This chain's CDR3 is CASSFSAREQYF. DNA for the CDR3: TGTGCCAGCAGTTTTTCAGCGCGCGAGCAGTACTTC.

The chain recombines TRBV6-5 with TRBJ1-2; tentative D call: TRBD1 (6 bases). V was shortened by 2 bases and J by 6 bases, with 16 bases between the two germline ends. This CDR3 spans 15 amino acids. Germline V CDR1 and CDR2: MNHEY, SVGAGI. The CDR3 sequence: CASSYRTGLLDGYTF. DNA of the CDR3: TGTGCCAGCAGTTACCGTACAGGGTTGTTGGATGGCTACACCTTC.

This chain connects TRBV7-2 to TRBJ2-5, with 10 bases aligning to TRBD2. V dropped 6 bases and J dropped 5; count of bases not matched to a gene: 9. Germline CDR1 reads SGHTA; CDR2 reads FQGNSA. The CDR3 is made up of 15 amino acids. The chain's CDR3 is CASREAGGIMETQYF. CDR3 DNA: TGTGCCAGCAGGGAAGCGGGGGGGATTATGGAGACCCAGTACTTC.

The chain links TRBV27 to TRBJ1-4, with D maybe TRBD1 (5 bases). This CDR3 is 15 amino acids long. Deletions cut 8 bases from V and 10 bases from J, with 23 bases between. The germline gives CDR1 MNHEY, CDR2 SMNVEV (reference sequence). Here the CDR3 DNA reads TGTGCCAGCGGCAAAGCGGAGCTACTGGGGGGAAAACTGTTTTTT. Amino acid sequence: CASGKAELLGGKLFF.

The J gene is TRBJ2-1, the V gene TRBV5-6; weak D call: TRBD2 (6 bases). Germline CDR1 reads SGHDT; CDR2 reads YYEEEE. V lost 0 bases and J lost 6, with 16 bases in between. This CDR3 has 16 residues. The CDR3, as DNA: TGTGCCAGCAGCTTGGGGGACTCCCGATCGACCAATGAGCAGTTCTTC. It codes for CASSLGDSRSTNEQFF.

The count of this clone is one. The chain carries TRBV5-1 and TRBJ2-1; TRBD2 matches 8 bases. The V gene's germline CDR1 is SGHRS and CDR2 YFSETQ. The CDR3 runs to 14 residues. V shed 5 bases and J 10 bases; nucleotides not matched to a gene: 11. CDR3 protein: CASRGAGVREEQFF. The CDR3 DNA reads TGCGCCAGCAGAGGAGCGGGGGTAAGGGAGGAGCAGTTCTTC.

This clone has at least ten counts. The chain combines TRBV9 with TRBJ1-1, with D perhaps TRBD1 (6 bases). V lost 0 bases and J lost 4, with 10 bases in between. This CDR3 is 14 amino acids long. Germline V gene data show CDR1 as SGDLS and CDR2 as YYNGEE. CDR3 in amino acids: CASSVAHRVTEAFF. The CDR3 bases are TGTGCCAGCAGCGTAGCACACAGGGTCACTGAAGCTTTCTTT.